This T cell receptor beta chain was found in a study of OX40 agonist ivuxolimab in advanced cancers. Regarding the study in general: Ivuxolimab was a fully human IgG2 agonistic monoclonal antibody targeting the costimulatory receptor OX40 (CD134). Among the roughly 50 dose-escalation patients, approximately 20 had hepatocellular carcinoma, around 15 melanoma, 9 renal cell carcinoma and 9 head and neck cancer. Intravenous ivuxolimab was administered to patients every 2 weeks at six dose levels: 0.01, 0.1, 0.3, 1.5, 3 and 10 mg/kg. Prior anti-PD-1, anti-PD-L1 or anti-CTLA-4 therapy was permitted, and roughly two fifths of dose-escalation patients had received checkpoint inhibitors. Partial responses occurred in three dose-escalation patients, of whom one had hepatocellular carcinoma and two had cutaneous melanoma. A male proportion of approximately 83% and a mean age of 60 years, ranging from 23 to 79, were recorded for the dose-escalation cohort. The paper describes the monotherapy dose-escalation part (N ≈ 50 patients) of the phase I trial of ivuxolimab. Peripheral TCRbeta sequencing was intended to test whether TCR sequence diversity was altered and clonal T-cell expansion was caused by ivuxolimab. Overall study outcomes, separate from this receptor: In the 0.1-3.0 mg/kg groups, partial responders had among the lowest normalized peripheral clonal expansion, particularly in CD8+ T cells. At doses from 0.1 to 3.0 mg/kg, clonal expansion was seen in both CD4+ and CD8+ blood T cells between baseline and week 6. The antigen specificity of the clonally expanded peripheral T cells was not determined. Low levels of normalized T-cell clonal expansion were also seen in some nonresponding patients. After ivuxolimab, more expanded clones were found on average in CD8+ T cells than in CD4+ T cells.

Patients with autoimmune disease history or receiving systemic immunosuppression were excluded from the trial. In every dose cohort, peripheral blood was drawn for TCR sequencing at baseline, cycle 4 day 1, and cycle 7 day 1. Samples were obtained from an open-label, multicenter, first-in-human phase I dose-escalation trial of ivuxolimab. The trial enrolled adults with locally advanced or metastatic head and neck squamous cell, hepatocellular, melanoma or renal cell carcinoma. Before TCR sequencing, CD4+ T cells and CD8+ T cells were sorted from peripheral blood as separate populations. On this clone itself: It lacks a known antigen. No base quality information exists; no much larger clone differs at one position.

Genomic DNA was isolated from the sorted cells so that the TCRbeta CDR3 region could be sequenced. TCRbeta CDR3 regions were sequenced using the immunoSEQ Assay. The source is immuneACCESS, and TCRdb retained only in-frame sequences with V and J called. Part of the clones is not carried over; for the studies checked, unresolved V genes explain less than half of this, and the remainder is unexplained. The sample data list tens of thousands of clones, and 91% of these were observed just once. 2.6% of the sample is held by the ten biggest clonotypes. V lost 1 base and J lost 2 bases, and the count of bases not matched to a germline gene is 7. The germline V gene specifies MGHRA as CDR1 and YSYEKL as CDR2. The CDR3 sequence holds 19 residues, the cysteine and phenylalanine included. Only the CDR3 DNA is retained, 57 bases long and in frame from the first base.

The TCR was taken from an adult with an advanced solid tumor such as melanoma, head and neck, liver or kidney cancer. This sequence uses TRBV4-1 and TRBJ2-6; the junction holds 11 bases that match TRBD1. Sequencing was performed on CD4+ or CD8+ T cells sorted from blood, taken in a trial of the OX40 agonist ivuxolimab. DNA sequence: TGCGCCAGCAGCCAAGCGCTCGGGACAGGGGGGCCTGGGGCCAACGTCCTGACTTTC. This is translated as CASSQALGTGGPGANVLTF.